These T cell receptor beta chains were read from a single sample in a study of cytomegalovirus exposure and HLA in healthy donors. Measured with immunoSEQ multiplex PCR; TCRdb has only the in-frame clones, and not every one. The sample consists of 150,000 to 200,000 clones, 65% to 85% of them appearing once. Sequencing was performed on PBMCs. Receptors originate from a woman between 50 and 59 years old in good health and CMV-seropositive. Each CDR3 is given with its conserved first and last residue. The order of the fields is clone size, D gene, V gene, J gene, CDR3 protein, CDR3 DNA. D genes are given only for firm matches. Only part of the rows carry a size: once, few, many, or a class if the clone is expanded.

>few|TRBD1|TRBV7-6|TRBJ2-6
CASSLRGQGANVLTF
TGTGCCAGCAGCTTAAGGGGGCAGGGGGCCAACGTCCTGACTTTC
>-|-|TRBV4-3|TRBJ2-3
CASSQRVMGTQYF
TGCGCCAGCAGCCAGAGGGTAATGGGTACGCAGTATTTT
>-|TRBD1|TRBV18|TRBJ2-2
CASSPAQGVSGELFF
TGTGCCAGCTCACCGGCACAGGGGGTCTCCGGGGAGCTGTTTTTT
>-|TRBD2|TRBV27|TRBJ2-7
CASTQAGGRNEQYF
TGTGCCAGCACCCAAGCGGGAGGACGTAACGAGCAGTACTTC
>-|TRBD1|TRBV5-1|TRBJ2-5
CASSLQGAIETQYF
TGCGCCAGCAGCTTGCAGGGGGCTATTGAGACCCAGTACTTC
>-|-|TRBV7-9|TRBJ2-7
CSSSPNSGQPTYEQYF
TGTTCCAGCAGCCCGAATTCCGGACAGCCCACCTACGAGCAGTACTTC
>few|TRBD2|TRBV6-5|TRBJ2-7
CASSYSSSGTYEQYF
TGTGCCAGCAGTTACTCATCTAGCGGGACATACGAGCAGTACTTC
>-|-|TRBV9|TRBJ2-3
CASSVVAENTDTQYF
TGTGCCAGCAGCGTAGTAGCGGAAAACACAGATACGCAGTATTTT
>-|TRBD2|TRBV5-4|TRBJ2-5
CASSLILAGGQETQYF
TGTGCCAGCAGCTTGATCCTAGCGGGGGGACAAGAGACCCAGTACTTC
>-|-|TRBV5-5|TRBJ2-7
CASSLEPAYEQYF
TGTGCCAGCAGCTTGGAGCCGGCCTACGAGCAGTACTTC
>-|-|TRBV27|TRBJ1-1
CASSQDRLREAFF
TGTGCCAGCAGCCAAGACAGACTCCGGGAGGCTTTCTTT
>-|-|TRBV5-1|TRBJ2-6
CASGNTGSGANVLTF
TGCGCCAGCGGAAATACAGGGTCTGGGGCCAACGTCCTGACTTTC
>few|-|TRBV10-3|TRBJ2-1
CAISGVTGYNEQFF
TGTGCCATCAGTGGGGTGACAGGATACAATGAGCAGTTCTTC
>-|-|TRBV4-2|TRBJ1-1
CASSQFTGTEAFF
TGTGCCAGCAGCCAATTTACCGGTACTGAAGCTTTCTTT
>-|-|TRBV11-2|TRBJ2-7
CASSFEVIPAYEQYF
TGTGCCAGCAGCTTTGAGGTTATCCCCGCCTACGAGCAGTACTTC
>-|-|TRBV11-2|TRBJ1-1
CASSLFAYGSEAFF
TGTGCCAGCAGCTTATTCGCTTACGGGAGTGAAGCTTTCTTT
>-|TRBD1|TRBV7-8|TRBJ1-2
CASSFGTGGTRDYGYTF
TGTGCCAGCTCGTTCGGGACAGGAGGAACTAGAGACTATGGCTACACCTTC
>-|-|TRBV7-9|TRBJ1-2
CARKESYYGYTF
TGTGCCAGGAAGGAGTCCTACTATGGCTACACCTTC
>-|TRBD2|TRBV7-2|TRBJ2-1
CASSSLGREAGEQFF
TGTGCCAGCAGCTCCCTCGGGAGGGAGGCGGGTGAGCAGTTCTTC
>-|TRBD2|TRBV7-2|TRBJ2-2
CASSLVASGLAGELGELFF
TGTGCCAGCAGCTTAGTAGCTTCGGGACTAGCGGGAGAATTGGGGGAGCTGTTTTTT
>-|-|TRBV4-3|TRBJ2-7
CASSPTAGYEQYF
TGCGCCAGCAGCCCAACTGCGGGGTACGAGCAGTACTTC
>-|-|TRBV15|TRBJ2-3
CATSTRQADLTDTQYF
TGTGCCACCAGCACCAGACAGGCCGATCTCACAGATACGCAGTATTTT
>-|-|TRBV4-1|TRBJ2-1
CASSLIRTPSYNEQFF
TGCGCCAGCAGCCTGATCCGGACTCCCTCTTACAATGAGCAGTTCTTC
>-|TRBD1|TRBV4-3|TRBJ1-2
CASSQGQGANYGYTF
TGCGCCAGCAGCCAGGGCCAGGGGGCGAACTATGGCTACACCTTC
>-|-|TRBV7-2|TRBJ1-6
CASSLAPGSNSPLHF
TGTGCCAGCAGCTTAGCGCCAGGGTCTAATTCACCCCTCCACTTT
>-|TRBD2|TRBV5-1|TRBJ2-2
CASSLSLAGGPETGELFF
TGCGCCAGCAGCTTGAGTTTGGCGGGGGGGCCCGAAACCGGGGAGCTGTTTTTT
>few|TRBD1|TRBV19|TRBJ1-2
CASSNVRRGRNGYTF
TGTGCCAGTAGTAACGTTCGCAGGGGGCGGAATGGCTACACCTTC
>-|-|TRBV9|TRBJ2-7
CASSVGDGLISYEQYF
TGTGCCAGCAGCGTAGGGGACGGACTAATTTCCTACGAGCAGTACTTC
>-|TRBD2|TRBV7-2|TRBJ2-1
CASRSGISNEQFF
TGTGCCAGCCGCAGCGGGATCAGCAATGAGCAGTTCTTC
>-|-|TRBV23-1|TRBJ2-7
CASSPIESQGPSSYEQYF
TGCGCCAGCAGTCCCATTGAGTCCCAGGGGCCCAGCTCCTACGAGCAGTACTTC
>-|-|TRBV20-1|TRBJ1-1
CSAPKGTEAFF
TGCAGTGCCCCCAAGGGGACTGAAGCTTTCTTT
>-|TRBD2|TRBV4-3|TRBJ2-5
CASSQDSAGGGAQYF
TGCGCCAGCAGCCAAGATTCAGCGGGGGGAGGAGCCCAGTACTTC
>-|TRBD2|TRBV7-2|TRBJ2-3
CASSLGTSGARSTDTQYF
TGTGCCAGCAGCCTAGGGACTAGCGGGGCAAGAAGCACAGATACGCAGTATTTT
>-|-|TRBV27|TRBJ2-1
CASSSQFYNEQFF
TGTGCCAGCAGTTCCCAGTTTTACAATGAGCAGTTCTTC
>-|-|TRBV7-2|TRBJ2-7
CASSLRGGGANYEQYF
TGTGCCAGCAGCTTACGGGGAGGAGGGGCAAACTACGAGCAGTACTTC
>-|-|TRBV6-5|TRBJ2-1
CASSYLQGGRQFF
TGTGCCAGCAGTTACTTACAGGGCGGGAGGCAGTTCTTC
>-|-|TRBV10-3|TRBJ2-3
CAINSGKSTDTQYF
TGTGCCATCAACAGCGGAAAAAGCACAGATACGCAGTATTTT
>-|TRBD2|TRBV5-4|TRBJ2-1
CASSLGTSGSYEQFF
TGTGCCAGCAGCTTGGGGACTAGCGGGAGCTATGAGCAGTTCTTC
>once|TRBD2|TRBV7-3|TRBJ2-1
CASSLRAAGGSQNEQFF
TGTGCCAGCAGCTTAAGAGCGGCGGGAGGGTCCCAAAATGAGCAGTTCTTC
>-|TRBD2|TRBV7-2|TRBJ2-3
CASSPIGGTSTDTQYF
TGTGCCAGCAGTCCCATCGGGGGGACTAGCACAGATACGCAGTATTTT
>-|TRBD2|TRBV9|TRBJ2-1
CASSVVSGGGSSYNEQFF
TGTGCCAGCAGCGTAGTATCGGGAGGGGGGTCGTCCTACAATGAGCAGTTCTTC
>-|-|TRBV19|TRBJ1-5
CASSPQGYSNQPQHF
TGTGCCAGTAGTCCCCAGGGTTATAGCAATCAGCCCCAGCATTTT
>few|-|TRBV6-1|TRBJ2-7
CASSRQDRYEQYF
TGTGCCAGCAGTAGACAAGACAGATACGAGCAGTACTTC
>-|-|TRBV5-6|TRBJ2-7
CASSLRRGIEGSYEQYF
TGTGCCAGCAGCTTGCGAAGAGGGATTGAAGGCTCCTACGAGCAGTACTTC
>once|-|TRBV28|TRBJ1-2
CASSSTTPGHRGYTF
TGTGCCAGCTCCTCCACAACCCCCGGACACCGTGGCTACACCTTC
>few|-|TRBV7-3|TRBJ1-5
CASSLTRTDRPQHF
TGTGCCAGCAGCTTAACGCGGACAGACAGGCCCCAGCATTTT
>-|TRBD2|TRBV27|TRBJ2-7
CASRTRAGVFYEQYF
TGTGCCAGCAGGACCCGAGCGGGAGTATTCTACGAGCAGTACTTC
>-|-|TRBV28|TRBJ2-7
CASSSHHVSYEQYF
TGTGCCAGCAGTTCCCATCATGTCTCCTACGAGCAGTACTTC
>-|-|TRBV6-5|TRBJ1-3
CASRPGHRSGNTIYF
TGTGCCAGCAGACCAGGACACCGCTCTGGAAACACCATATATTTT
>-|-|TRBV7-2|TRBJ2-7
CASSLFRGEYEQYF
TGTGCCAGCAGCTTATTCAGGGGGGAGTACGAGCAGTACTTC
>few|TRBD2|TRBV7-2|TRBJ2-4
CASSSFPGTSGGTGNIQYF
TGTGCCAGCAGCTCGTTTCCCGGGACTAGCGGGGGTACGGGCAACATTCAGTACTTC
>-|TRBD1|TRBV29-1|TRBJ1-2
CSVPDRENLYGYTF
TGCAGCGTTCCCGACAGGGAGAACCTCTATGGCTACACCTTC
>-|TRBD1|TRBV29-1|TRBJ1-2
CSVEEGQGVRSGYTF
TGCAGCGTTGAAGAGGGCCAGGGGGTACGGTCTGGCTACACCTTC
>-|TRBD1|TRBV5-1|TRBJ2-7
CASSLGFGTGHYEQYF
TGCGCCAGCAGCTTGGGTTTTGGGACAGGACACTACGAGCAGTACTTC
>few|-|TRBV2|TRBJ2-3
CASSVRLAITTDTQYF
TGTGCCAGCAGTGTGCGGCTAGCGATTACCACAGATACGCAGTATTTT
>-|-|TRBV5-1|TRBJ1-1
CASSFGGLGIRNTEAFF
TGCGCCAGCAGCTTTGGAGGGCTAGGGATTCGGAACACTGAAGCTTTCTTT
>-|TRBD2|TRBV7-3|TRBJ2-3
CASSSSGGTIDTQYF
TGTGCCAGCAGCTCCAGCGGGGGGACCATCGATACGCAGTATTTT
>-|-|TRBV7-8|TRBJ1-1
CASSLDRRYTEAFF
TGTGCCAGCAGCTTAGACAGGCGATACACTGAAGCTTTCTTT
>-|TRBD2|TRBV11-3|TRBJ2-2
CASSLGTSGNTGELFF
TGTGCCAGCAGCTTAGGGACTAGCGGGAACACCGGGGAGCTGTTTTTT
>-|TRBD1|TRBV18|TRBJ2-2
CASSPPGQGRAGELFF
TGTGCCAGCTCACCACCCGGACAGGGAAGGGCCGGGGAGCTGTTTTTT